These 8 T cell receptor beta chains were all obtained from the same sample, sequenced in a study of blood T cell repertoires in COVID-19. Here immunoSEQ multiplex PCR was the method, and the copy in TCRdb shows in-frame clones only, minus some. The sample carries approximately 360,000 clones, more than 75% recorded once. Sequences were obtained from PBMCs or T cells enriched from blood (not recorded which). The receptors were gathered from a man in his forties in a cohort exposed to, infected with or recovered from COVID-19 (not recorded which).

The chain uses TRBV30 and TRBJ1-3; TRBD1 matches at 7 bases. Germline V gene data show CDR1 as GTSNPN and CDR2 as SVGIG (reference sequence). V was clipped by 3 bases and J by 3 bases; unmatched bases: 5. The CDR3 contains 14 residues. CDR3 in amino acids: CAWRPTGYGNTIYF. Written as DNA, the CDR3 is TGTGCCTGGAGGCCGACAGGGTATGGAAACACCATATATTTT.

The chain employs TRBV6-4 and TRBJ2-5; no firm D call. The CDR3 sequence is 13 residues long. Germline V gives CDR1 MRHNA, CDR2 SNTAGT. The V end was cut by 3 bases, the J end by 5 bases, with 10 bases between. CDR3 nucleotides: TGTGCCAGCAGTGAAGGTCCGCGGGAGACCCAGTACTTC. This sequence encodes CASSEGPRETQYF.

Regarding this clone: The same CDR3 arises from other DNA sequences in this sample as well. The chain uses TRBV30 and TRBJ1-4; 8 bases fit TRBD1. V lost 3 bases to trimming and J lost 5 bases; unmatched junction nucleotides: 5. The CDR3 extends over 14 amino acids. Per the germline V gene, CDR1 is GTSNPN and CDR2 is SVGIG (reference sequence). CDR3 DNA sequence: TGTGCCTGGAGGGGGACAGGAAGCAATGAAAAACTGTTTTTT. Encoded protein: CAWRGTGSNEKLFF.

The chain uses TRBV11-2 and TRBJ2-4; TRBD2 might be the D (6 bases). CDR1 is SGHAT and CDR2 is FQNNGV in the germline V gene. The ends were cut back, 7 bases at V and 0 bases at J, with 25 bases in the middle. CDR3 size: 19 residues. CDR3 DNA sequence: TGTGCCAGCATGCCGACAGTTCAGTTGCGGGACTTAGCCAAAAACATTCAGTACTTC. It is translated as CASMPTVQLRDLAKNIQYF. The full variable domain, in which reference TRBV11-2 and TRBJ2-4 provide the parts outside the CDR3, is EAGVAQSPRYKIIEKRQSVAFWCNPISGHATLYWYQQILGQGPKLLIQFQNNGVVDDSQLPKDRFSAERLKGVDSTLKIQPAKLEDSAVYLCASMPTVQLRDLAKNIQYFGAGTRLSVL.

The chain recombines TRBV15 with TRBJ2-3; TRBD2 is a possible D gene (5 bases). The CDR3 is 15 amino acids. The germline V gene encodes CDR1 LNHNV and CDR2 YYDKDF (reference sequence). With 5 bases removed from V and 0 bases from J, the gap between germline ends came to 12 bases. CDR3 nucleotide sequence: TGTGCCACCAGCGGACTGACACGCAGCACAGATACGCAGTATTTT. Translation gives CATSGLTRSTDTQYF.

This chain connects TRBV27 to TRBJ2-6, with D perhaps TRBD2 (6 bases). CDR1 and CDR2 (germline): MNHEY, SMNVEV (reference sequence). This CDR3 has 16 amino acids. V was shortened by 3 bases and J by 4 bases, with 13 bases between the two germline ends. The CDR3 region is CASSFRRAGGANVLTF. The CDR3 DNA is TGTGCCAGCAGTTTTAGGAGGGCTGGAGGGGCCAACGTCCTGACTTTC.

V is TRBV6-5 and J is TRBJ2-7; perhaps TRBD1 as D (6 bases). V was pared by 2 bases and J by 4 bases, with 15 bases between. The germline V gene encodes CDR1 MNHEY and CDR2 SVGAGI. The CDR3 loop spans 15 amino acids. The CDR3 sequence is CASSYQTGLSYEQYF. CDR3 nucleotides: TGTGCCAGCAGTTACCAAACAGGGCTAAGTTACGAGCAGTACTTC.

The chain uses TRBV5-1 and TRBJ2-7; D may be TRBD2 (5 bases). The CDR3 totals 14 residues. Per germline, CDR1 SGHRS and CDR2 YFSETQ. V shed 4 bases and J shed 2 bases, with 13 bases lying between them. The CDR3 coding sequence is TGCGCCAGCAGCCCGCTGGACTGGACCTACGAGCAGTACTTC. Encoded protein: CASSPLDWTYEQYF.